The next 10 T cell receptor beta chains were all read from a single sample in a study of control samples from healthy donors and cancer patients. Using immunoSEQ multiplex PCR, the repertoire was profiled, and TCRdb retains in-frame clones only, with some absent. This table has about 83,000 clones, about nine tenths appearing once. The sequencing sample was made of blood. The source is a man aged 50-60 years in good health.

V is TRBV19 and J is TRBJ2-6; tentatively, D is TRBD1 (8 bases). Germline lookup yields CDR1 LNHDA and CDR2 SQIVND (reference sequence). This CDR3 is built from 19 residues. V shed 1 base and J shed 4 bases, with 20 bases lying between them. Written as DNA, the CDR3 is TGTGCCAGTAGTATAGCGGGGGGACAGGCTAGGGCCGGGGCCAACGTCCTGACTTTC. Translated, it gives CASSIAGGQARAGANVLTF.

V usage is TRBV6-5 and J usage is TRBJ1-4; no clear D. Germline V lookup: CDR1 MNHEY, CDR2 SVGAGI. This CDR3 is 14 amino acids long. Deletions cut 4 bases from V and 2 bases from J, with 8 bases between. The CDR3 here is CASSSTPTNEKLFF. CDR3 bases: TGTGCCAGCAGTTCGACCCCCACTAATGAAAAACTGTTTTTT.

The chain recombines TRBV30 with TRBJ1-2; D gene unclear. Per germline, CDR1 GTSNPN and CDR2 SVGIG (reference sequence). V was pared by 0 bases and J by 3 bases, with 11 bases between. There are 14 residues in the CDR3. For the CDR3, the DNA is TGTGCCTGGAGTGTTAGCCGGATTGACTATGGCTACACCTTC. Amino acids: CAWSVSRIDYGYTF.

V gene TRBV7-9 combines with J gene TRBJ2-7; the D gene is possibly TRBD1 (6 bases). Deletions cut 0 bases from V and 6 bases from J, with 9 bases between. Germline V gene sequence: CDR1 SEHNR, CDR2 FQNEAQ (reference sequence). This CDR3 has 13 amino acids. The CDR3 loop is CASSLAQGTEQYF. The CDR3 DNA sequence: TGTGCCAGCAGCTTAGCGCAGGGGACCGAGCAGTACTTC.

The genes are TRBV24-1 and TRBJ2-7; 10 bases line up with TRBD1. With V trimmed by 3 bases and J by 4 bases, 5 bases remained unmatched. CDR1 and CDR2 (germline): KGHDR, SFDVKD. The CDR3 has 15 residues. CDR3 sequence (DNA): TGTGCCACCAGTGATGTGGGGGACAGGGGTTACGAGCAGTACTTC. This gives the protein CATSDVGDRGYEQYF.

This clone was detected once. The chain is built from TRBV5-1 and TRBJ1-1; 7 bases align to TRBD1. Looked up from germline, CDR1 is SGHRS and CDR2 is YFSETQ. This CDR3 is built from 14 residues. After removal of 4 bases from V and 2 bases from J, the junction contained 5 bases not matched to a gene. The CDR3 nucleotides are TGCGCCAGCAGCACACAGGGGACTAACACTGAAGCTTTCTTT. This sequence encodes CASSTQGTNTEAFF.

The chain employs TRBV11-3 and TRBJ2-1; tentatively, D is TRBD1 or TRBD2 (7 bases each). Germline V lookup: CDR1 SGHNT, CDR2 YENEEA. Trimming removed 5 bases at V and 10 bases at J, with 15 bases between. There are 13 residues in the CDR3. CDR3 sequence: CASSGRGLPEQFF. The CDR3 DNA reads TGTGCCAGCAGCGGGAGGGGGCTCCCCGAGCAGTTCTTC.

CDR3 DNA sequence: TGTGCCAGCAGTGTAAATCGGGACAGGGGTAGGTTCACTGAAGCTTTCTTT. As protein: CASSVNRDRGRFTEAFF. This sequence joins TRBV6-1 and TRBJ1-1, with 10 bases fitting TRBD1. The CDR3 length is 17 residues. Germline V lookup: CDR1 MNHNS, CDR2 SASEGT. The V gene end was trimmed by 4 bases and the J gene end by 4 bases; junction bases not matched to a gene: 12.

This clone was observed a single time. The CDR3 does not end in the conserved phenylalanine or tryptophan, so this is likely a read error. This chain connects TRBV6-5 to TRBJ1-6, with D possibly being TRBD1 (5 bases). V lost 5 bases and J lost 6, with 11 bases in between. The CDR3 sequence is 14 residues long. Germline V gene data show CDR1 as MNHEY and CDR2 as SVGAGI. The DNA of the CDR3 is TGTGCCAGCAGTCCGACAGTACCTAATTCACCCCTCCACCTT. Translating it yields CASSPTVPNSPLHL.

This clone was observed a single time. Other DNA sequences in this specimen translate into the identical CDR3. This chain joins TRBV18 and TRBJ1-5; D is unclear. The CDR3 covers 14 residues. Trimming removed 0 bases at V and 4 bases at J, with 7 bases between. Germline CDR1 KGHSH, CDR2 LQKENI. CDR3 residues: CASSPPGGNQPQHF. CDR3 sequence (DNA): TGTGCCAGCTCACCACCGGGAGGGAATCAGCCCCAGCATTTT.